In its sample, the clone carrying this T cell receptor beta chain was seen many times. Its antigen is currently unknown. The source of the sample is a study of identical twins. General study points: The same donors were not followed; conclusions instead depended on cross-sectional statistical analysis.

The V end was cut by 6 bases, the J end by 4 bases, with 16 bases between. This CDR3 is 14 amino acids long. TCRdb analysed the 5' RACE reads with MiXCR anew, one entry per CDR3 protein. The sample has about 700,000 distinct CDR3 sequences; 8.5% to 9% are singletons. The sample was also linked to a second study, of yellow fever vaccine responses in identical twins.

The chain has TRBV12-3 or TRBV12-4 and TRBJ2-7; D gene unclear. Sequences were obtained from PBMCs. The clonotype comes from a woman under 30 in good health. This CDR3 reads CASSAQWVGYEQYF. CDR3 DNA sequence: TGTGCCAGCAGCGCACAGTGGGTGGGGTACGAGCAGTACTTC.